These 17 T cell receptor beta chains were all obtained from the same sample, sequenced in a study of blood T cell repertoires in COVID-19 (dated by TCRdb to 2018 to 2020). Library prep was done by the immunoSEQ multiplex PCR assay. TCRdb stores this immuneACCESS table with in-frame sequences only. Part of the clones is absent; in the studies checked, under half of the shortfall reflects unresolved V genes, and no reason is known for the rest. The sample table contains 110,000 to 150,000 clones; only one count was recorded for about four fifths of them. 7.5% to 8.5% of the sample lies in the top ten. The source material was peripheral blood. The receptors stem from a human donor in a cohort sampled during active COVID-19.

V is TRBV6-8 and J is TRBJ1-2; unclear D gene. Germline lookup yields CDR1 MNHGY and CDR2 SAAAGT. V shed 8 bases and J shed 8 bases, with 12 bases lying between them. This CDR3 spans 11 amino acids. CDR3 region: CASSLPRGYTF. The DNA of the CDR3 is TGTGCCAGCTCCCTACCTAGGGGCTACACCTTC.

The rearrangement uses TRBV29-1 and TRBJ2-5; 8 bases align to TRBD1. The CDR3 covers 12 residues. CDR1 and CDR2 from the germline V gene are SQVTM and ANQGSEA. J was trimmed by 2 bases and V by 7 bases; bases with no gene match: 3. CDR3 nucleotides: TGCAGCGGTAGACAGGGGCAAGAGACCCAGTACTTC. Protein: CSGRQGQETQYF.

The table lists this clone with a few counts. The genes are TRBV4-1 and TRBJ2-2, with D uncertain. V was pared by 2 bases and J by 2 bases, with 9 bases between. The CDR3 extends over 15 amino acids. Looked up from germline, CDR1 is MGHRA and CDR2 is YSYEKL. CDR3 protein: CASSQPDINTGELFF. The CDR3 DNA follows: TGCGCCAGCAGCCAACCCGACATCAACACCGGGGAGCTGTTTTTT.

J is TRBJ2-7 and V is TRBV28; D gene unclear. V dropped 4 bases and J dropped 1 base, with 11 bases sitting between them. Germline CDR1 MDHEN, CDR2 SYDVKM. The length of the CDR3 is 14 residues. The DNA of the CDR3 is TGTGCCAGCAGTTCCCTTCGGGTGTCCTACGAGCAGTACTTC. Its translation is CASSSLRVSYEQYF.

The CDR3 DNA is TGTGCCAGCAGTTACGCGAGGGAGACCCAGTACTTC. As protein: CASSYARETQYF. The chain links TRBV6-6 to TRBJ2-5; no reliable D call. The CDR3 consists of 12 residues. V was cut by 2 bases and J by 5 bases, with 6 bases left in between. Per germline, CDR1 MNHNY and CDR2 SVGAGI (reference sequence).

The chain has TRBV9 and TRBJ1-4, with D possibly TRBD1 on 5 matching bases. V lost 3 bases and J 4 bases, leaving 10 bases between the germline ends. The CDR3 sequence is 14 residues long. Germline CDR1 reads SGDLS; CDR2 reads YYNGEE. The CDR3 reads CASSGPRDNEKLFF. The CDR3 bases are TGTGCCAGCAGCGGCCCCAGGGATAATGAAAAACTGTTTTTT.

The V and J genes are TRBV12-3 or TRBV12-4 and TRBJ2-7; no clear D. The CDR3 extends over 12 amino acids. The V end lost 10 bases, the J end lost 0 bases, and 10 bases lay between the germline ends. CDR3 nucleotides: TGTGCCATCCAATCCGGCTCCTACGAGCAGTACTTC. This codes for CAIQSGSYEQYF.

J is TRBJ1-3 and V is TRBV18; a possible D gene is TRBD1 (5 bases). CDR1 is KGHSH and CDR2 is LQKENI in the germline V gene. The CDR3 has 14 residues. The V end was cut by 0 bases, the J end by 4 bases, with 7 bases between. The CDR3 DNA sequence: TGTGCCAGCTCACCACCGCCAGGGGGAAACACCATATATTTT. Its protein is CASSPPPGGNTIYF.

V usage is TRBV5-6 and J usage is TRBJ1-5; 9 positions match TRBD1. Germline V gene lookup returns CDR1 SGHDT and CDR2 YYEEEE. This CDR3 spans 13 amino acids. V lost 4 bases and J lost 9; bases outside the gene matches: 5. The chain's CDR3 is CASSRTGAAPQHF. The DNA of the CDR3 is TGTGCCAGCAGCCGGACAGGGGCCGCGCCCCAGCATTTT.

This chain links TRBV11-3 with TRBJ2-5; D is possibly TRBD1 (5 bases). The CDR3 extends over 14 amino acids. The V and J ends lost 1 base and 4 bases respectively, with 10 bases between them. Germline CDR1 is SGHNT and CDR2 is YENEEA. CDR3 in DNA: TGTGCCAGCAGCTTAGGTGTTAGGGGAGAGACCCAGTACTTC. Residues: CASSLGVRGETQYF.

The rearrangement links TRBV2 to TRBJ1-1, with D tentatively TRBD1 (6 bases). Germline V gene lookup returns CDR1 SNHLY and CDR2 FYNNEI. This CDR3 spans 14 amino acids. V was shortened by 1 base and J by 4 bases, with 10 bases between the two germline ends. The CDR3 bases are TGTGCCAGCAGTGAAGAAGCAGGGGTCACTGAAGCTTTCTTT. Its translation is CASSEEAGVTEAFF.

This clone was counted a few times. The chain links TRBV28 to TRBJ1-2; TRBD1 is a possible D gene (6 bases). V dropped 7 bases and J dropped 4 bases, with 19 bases sitting between them. This CDR3 region has 15 residues. Germline V gene data show CDR1 as MDHEN and CDR2 as SYDVKM. In DNA form, the CDR3 reads TGTGCCAGCACCGGCTACCGGGACATGGGCTATGGCTACACCTTC. Its translation is CASTGYRDMGYGYTF.

The J gene is TRBJ2-3, the V gene TRBV14; D not resolved. This CDR3 has 14 amino acids. Deletions cut 0 bases from V and 2 bases from J, with 6 bases between. Germline CDR1 reads SGHDN; CDR2 reads FVKESK. The CDR3 sequence is CASSQDLTTDTQYF. The CDR3 DNA is TGTGCCAGCAGCCAAGATCTAACCACAGATACGCAGTATTTT.

The V call is TRBV11-3, the J call TRBJ2-1; 7 bases are shared with TRBD2. The CDR3 consists of 15 residues. Trimming removed 2 bases from V and 7 bases from J; junction bases left unmatched: 8. Germline-derived CDR1 and CDR2 are SGHNT and YENEEA. The CDR3, as DNA: TGTGCCAGCAGCTTACGGTCGAAGGGAGGGAATGAGCAGTTCTTC. Its translation is CASSLRSKGGNEQFF.

The rearrangement joins TRBV2 to TRBJ2-7, with D perhaps TRBD1 (6 bases). V lost 7 bases, J lost 1 base, and 8 bases lay in between. From germline, CDR1 is SNHLY and CDR2 FYNNEI. The CDR3 length is 12 residues. CDR3 sequence: CASNRESYEQYF. The DNA for the CDR3 is TGTGCCAGCAACAGGGAATCCTACGAGCAGTACTTC.

The J gene is TRBJ1-1, the V gene TRBV7-9, with 7 bases that match TRBD1. Germline V CDR1 and CDR2: SEHNR, FQNEAQ (reference sequence). Losses at the gene ends were 1 base for V and 4 bases for J; bases not matched to a gene: 18. The CDR3 totals 19 residues. The CDR3 coding sequence is TGTGCCAGCAGCTTAGGGCTACAGGGGACCGGAGGGGTTTTCACTGAAGCTTTCTTT. As protein: CASSLGLQGTGGVFTEAFF.

The rearrangement uses TRBV5-4 and TRBJ1-2, with D possibly matching TRBD1 (6 bases). The germline CDR1 and CDR2 sequences are SGHNT and YYREEE (reference sequence). There are 17 residues in the CDR3. Deletions cut 6 bases from V and 2 bases from J, with 23 bases between. This CDR3 reads CASTLKIKGVENYGYTF. CDR3 bases: TGTGCCAGCACCCTAAAAATAAAGGGGGTCGAGAACTATGGCTACACCTTC. Using reference TRBV5-4 and TRBJ1-2 for the parts outside the CDR3, the full variable domain is ETGVTQSPTHLIKTRGQQVTLRCSSQSGHNTVSWYQQALGQGPQFIFQYYREEENGRGNFPPRFSGLQFPNYSSELNVNALELDDSALYLCASTLKIKGVENYGYTFGSGTRLTVV.